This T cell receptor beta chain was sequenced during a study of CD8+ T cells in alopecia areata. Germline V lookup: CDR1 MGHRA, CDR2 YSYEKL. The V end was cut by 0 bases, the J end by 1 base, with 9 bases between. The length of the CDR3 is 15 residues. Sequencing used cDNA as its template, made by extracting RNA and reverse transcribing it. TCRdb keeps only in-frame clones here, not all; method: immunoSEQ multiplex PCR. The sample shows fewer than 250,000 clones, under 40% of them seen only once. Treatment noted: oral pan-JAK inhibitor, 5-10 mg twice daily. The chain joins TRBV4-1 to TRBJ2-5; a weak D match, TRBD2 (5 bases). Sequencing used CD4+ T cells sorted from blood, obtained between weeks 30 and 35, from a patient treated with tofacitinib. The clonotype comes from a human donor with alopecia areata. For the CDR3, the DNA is TGCGCCAGCAGCCAAGAACTGGACTCCCAAGAGACCCAGTACTTC. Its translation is CASSQELDSQETQYF.